This entry lists 2 T cell receptor beta chains sequenced from one sample in a study of spatial heterogeneity in lung cancer. Their target antigens are unknown. Time point indicated: sample taken at primary tumor resection. TCRdb reprocessed the 5' RACE reads via MiXCR and lists one record per CDR3 protein. This sample has around 2,800 distinct CDR3 sequences, with about 7.4% found just once. Overall study findings and caveats: Tracking of tumor mutation counts was seen in expanded intratumoral alpha and beta TCR counts.

The starting material was lung tumor tissue, obtained at surgery. The receptors were gathered from a female donor with early-stage non-small cell lung cancer.

This clonotype is labeled as medium-sized (0.01 to 0.1%). The chain couples TRBV4-2 to TRBJ2-1, with 13 nucleotides matching TRBD2. The CDR3 has 16 residues. Germline values: CDR1 LGHNA, CDR2 YNFKEQ. V lost 0 bases, J lost 6 bases, and 2 bases stayed unmatched. CDR3 residues: CASSQDRLAGGNEQFF. CDR3 sequence (DNA): TGTGCCAGCAGCCAAGATAGACTAGCGGGGGGCAATGAGCAGTTCTTC.

This clonotype is labeled as medium-sized (0.01 to 0.1%). The chain carries TRBV11-2 and TRBJ2-2; D not resolved. CDR1 is SGHAT, CDR2 FQNNGV, per germline. The V end lost 6 bases, the J end lost 7 bases, and 6 bases lay between the germline ends. The CDR3 is 11 amino acids. The chain's CDR3 is CASRGIGELFF. CDR3 bases: TGTGCCAGCAGGGGGATCGGGGAGCTGTTTTTT.